What follows are 23 T cell receptor beta chains derived from one specimen sequenced in a study of shared clonotypes between healthy human individuals. Here immunoSEQ multiplex PCR was the method, and the copy in TCRdb shows in-frame clones only, minus some. The sample has roughly 2.5 million clones, 85% to 95% seen once. The source material was naive CD4+ T cells sorted from blood. As to subset: CD45RA+ positively selected. These receptors were obtained from a man younger than 35 in good health.

This clone came up once. The gene calls are TRBV19 and TRBJ2-3; the D is unclear. CDR1 and CDR2 from the germline V gene are LNHDA and SQIVND (reference sequence). V shed 8 bases and J shed 0 bases, with 6 bases lying between them. The CDR3 contains 12 residues. DNA for the CDR3: TGTGCCAGTGCGGCTAGCACAGATACGCAGTATTTT. Amino acid sequence: CASAASTDTQYF.

The J gene is TRBJ1-6, the V gene TRBV6-1; D gene unclear. The CDR3 loop spans 19 amino acids. Trimming removed 4 bases from V and 0 bases from J, with 19 bases in between. The germline V gene encodes CDR1 MNHNS and CDR2 SASEGT. In DNA form, the CDR3 reads TGTGCCAGCAGTGGATACGGTGGCGACCGATACTCCTATAATTCACCCCTCCACTTT. Translating it yields CASSGYGGDRYSYNSPLHF.

The chain recombines TRBV6-6 with TRBJ1-1, with D possibly matching TRBD1 (5 bases). The CDR3 spans 14 residues. V lost 4 bases and J 3 bases, leaving 12 bases between the germline ends. Per the germline V gene, CDR1 is MNHNY and CDR2 is SVGAGI (reference sequence). This chain's CDR3 is CASSSDSQYTEAFF. CDR3 in DNA: TGTGCCAGCAGTTCTGACAGTCAATACACTGAAGCTTTCTTT.

The gene calls are TRBV19 and TRBJ2-3; TRBD1 aligns across 7 bases. The V gene's germline CDR1 is LNHDA and CDR2 SQIVND (reference sequence). The trim removed 5 bases at V and 2 bases at J, leaving 10 bases unmatched. The length of the CDR3 is 16 residues. The CDR3 DNA follows: TGTGCCAGTAGTGTTCTGACAGGGCGTTTCACAGATACGCAGTATTTT. It codes for CASSVLTGRFTDTQYF.

The gene calls are TRBV6-1 and TRBJ1-5; weak D call: TRBD1 (5 bases). Between the trimmed V and J ends, which lost 2 bases and 0 bases, there was a span of 14 bases. This CDR3 region has 17 residues. CDR1 is MNHNS and CDR2 is SASEGT in the germline V gene. The DNA for the CDR3 is TGTGCCAGCAGTGAATATTTTTGGGGGGATAGCAATCAGCCCCAGCATTTT. It encodes CASSEYFWGDSNQPQHF.

As regards this clone: This specimen includes other DNA sequences encoding the same CDR3. J is TRBJ1-3 and V is TRBV9; D unclear. CDR1 and CDR2 (germline): SGDLS, YYNGEE. V was pared by 2 bases and J by 0 bases, with 9 bases between. The CDR3 extends over 15 amino acids. Here the CDR3 reads CASSVAGNSGNTIYF. The CDR3 nucleotides are TGTGCCAGCAGCGTCGCAGGAAACTCTGGAAACACCATATATTTT.

The gene calls are TRBV13 and TRBJ2-3; 12 nucleotides agree with TRBD2. CDR3 length: 16 residues. The V and J ends lost 5 bases and 2 bases, in that order; junction bases with no gene match: 5. Germline assignment: CDR1 PRHDT and CDR2 FYEKMQ (reference sequence). The CDR3 loop is CASSRTSGVLTDTQYF. The CDR3 DNA is TGTGCCAGCAGCCGGACTAGCGGGGTCCTCACAGATACGCAGTATTTT.

A single count supports this clone. The gene calls are TRBV5-1 and TRBJ1-1, with D unclear. V was cut by 4 bases and J by 13 bases, with 20 bases left in between. Looked up from germline, CDR1 is SGHRS and CDR2 is YFSETQ. This CDR3 has 13 amino acids. The CDR3 nucleotides read TGCGCCAGCAGCGCGTTATCCGGGTCCAAGGGTTTCTTT. It encodes CASSALSGSKGFF.

Comments on this clone: The sample contains more than one DNA sequence encoding this CDR3. The chain joins TRBV5-5 to TRBJ1-1; possibly TRBD1 for D (5 bases). Germline V lookup: CDR1 SGHKS, CDR2 YYEKEE (reference sequence). V was cut by 3 bases and J by 1 base, with 7 bases left in between. CDR3 size: 13 residues. CDR3 amino acids: CASSWGRNTEAFF. The CDR3 nucleotides read TGTGCCAGCAGCTGGGGCAGGAACACTGAAGCTTTCTTT.

This clone was seen just once. V and J are TRBV25-1 and TRBJ2-6, with D maybe TRBD2 (6 bases). The CDR3 loop spans 15 amino acids. Trimming shortened V by 4 bases and J by 4 bases, and 11 bases separated the two germline ends. Germline V lookup: CDR1 MGHDK, CDR2 SYGVNS. The CDR3 nucleotides read TGTGCCAGCAGTGCCCGGGGGTCCGGGGCCAACGTCCTGACTTTC. Amino acids: CASSARGSGANVLTF.

The J gene is TRBJ2-3, the V gene TRBV5-1; TRBD1 matches at 9 bases. CDR1 and CDR2 (germline): SGHRS, YFSETQ. V dropped 0 bases and J dropped 4; count of bases not matched to a gene: 6. CDR3 length: 16 residues. CDR3 coding DNA: TGCGCCAGCAGCTTGGTAGGGACAGGGCAAGCAGATACGCAGTATTTT. This codes for CASSLVGTGQADTQYF.

This clone was seen once. This specimen includes other DNA sequences encoding the same CDR3. The chain carries TRBV18 and TRBJ1-3; no definite D call. The CDR3 extends over 15 amino acids. Germline V gene data show CDR1 as KGHSH and CDR2 as LQKENI. V was shortened by 3 bases and J by 0 bases, with 9 bases between the two germline ends. The CDR3 DNA sequence: TGTGCCAGCTCACCCCCGAGCTCCTCTGGAAACACCATATATTTT. As protein: CASSPPSSSGNTIYF.

The chain combines TRBV5-5 with TRBJ1-1, with unresolved D. The V and J ends lost 5 bases and 3 bases respectively, with 17 bases between them. CDR1 is SGHKS and CDR2 is YYEKEE in the germline V gene (reference sequence). This CDR3 spans 15 amino acids. The CDR3 sequence: CASSYPGKRDTEAFF. CDR3 sequence (DNA): TGTGCCAGCAGTTACCCGGGGAAGAGGGACACTGAAGCTTTCTTT.

This chain joins TRBV5-4 and TRBJ2-6, with TRBD1 matching 11 bases. The CDR3 extends over 19 amino acids. Unmatched junction bases numbered 10, after V lost 3 bases and J lost 2 bases. CDR1 and CDR2 (germline): SGHNT, YYREEE (reference sequence). The CDR3 here is CASSSTGQGANPGANVLTF. The CDR3 DNA follows: TGTGCCAGCAGCTCGACTGGACAGGGGGCGAATCCTGGGGCCAACGTCCTGACTTTC. Full variable domain (rest looked up from reference TRBV5-4 and TRBJ2-6): ETGVTQSPTHLIKTRGQQVTLRCSSQSGHNTVSWYQQALGQGPQFIFQYYREEENGRGNFPPRFSGLQFPNYSSELNVNALELDDSALYLCASSSTGQGANPGANVLTFGAGSRLTVL.

CDR3 in amino acids: CASTQGQQETQYF. The CDR3 DNA reads as TGTGCCAGCACCCAGGGGCAGCAAGAGACCCAGTACTTC. V and J are TRBV6-1 and TRBJ2-5; possibly TRBD1 for D (6 bases). In germline, CDR1 is MNHNS, CDR2 SASEGT. This CDR3 spans 13 amino acids. V lost 7 bases and J 2 bases, leaving 11 bases between the germline ends.

The chain combines TRBV4-2 with TRBJ2-3; no reliable D call. Trimming took 1 base from V and 2 from J, leaving 10 bases between them. The length of the CDR3 is 15 residues. CDR1 LGHNA and CDR2 YNFKEQ come from the germline V gene. CDR3 bases: TGTGCCAGCAGCCAAGCTAACAGCGACACAGATACGCAGTATTTT. The encoded protein is CASSQANSDTDTQYF.

As for this clone: Additional DNA sequences in this sample encode the identical CDR3. CDR3 in amino acids: CASSEPATNEKLFF. The CDR3 DNA follows: TGTGCCAGCAGTGAACCTGCAACTAATGAAAAACTGTTTTTT. The V gene is TRBV25-1, the J gene TRBJ1-4; D uncertain. V shed 2 bases and J shed 0 bases, with 4 bases lying between them. CDR1 and CDR2 from the germline V gene are MGHDK and SYGVNS. The CDR3 runs 14 residues.

This chain uses TRBV7-9 with TRBJ1-1; D not certain. Germline assignment: CDR1 SEHNR and CDR2 FQNEAQ (reference sequence). This CDR3 has 15 residues. V was shortened by 3 bases and J by 0 bases, with 11 bases between the two germline ends. The CDR3 region is CASSFPEGLNTEAFF. CDR3 nucleotides: TGTGCCAGCAGCTTTCCAGAAGGCCTGAACACTGAAGCTTTCTTT.

DNA of the CDR3: TGTGCCAGCAGCGTAGCAGGGAGCGATAATTCACCCCTCCACTTT. Residues: CASSVAGSDNSPLHF. The V gene is TRBV9, the J gene TRBJ1-6; a possible D gene is TRBD1 (5 bases). V lost 0 bases to trimming and J lost 5 bases, with 9 bases between them. CDR1 is SGDLS, CDR2 YYNGEE, per germline. This CDR3 region has 15 residues. The full variable domain, its missing parts supplied by reference TRBV9 and TRBJ1-6, is DSGVTQTPKHLITATGQRVTLRCSPRSGDLSVYWYQQSLDQGLQFLIQYYNGEERAKGNILERFSAQQFPDLHSELNLSSLELGDSALYFCASSVAGSDNSPLHFGNGTRLTVT.

The chain recombines TRBV12-5 with TRBJ2-7, with 14 bases matching TRBD2. From germline, CDR1 is LGHNT and CDR2 FRNRAP. The CDR3 runs to 16 residues. With V trimmed by 4 bases and J by 5 bases, 7 bases remained unmatched. CDR3 sequence reads: CASGSTGLAGVNEQYF. Here the CDR3 DNA reads TGTGCTAGTGGTTCTACGGGACTAGCGGGAGTTAACGAGCAGTACTTC. Full variable domain (missing parts from reference TRBV12-5 and TRBJ2-7): DARVTQTPRHKVTEMGQEVTMRCQPILGHNTVFWYRQTMMQGLELLAYFRNRAPLDDSGMPKDRFSAEMPDATLATLKIQPSEPRDSAVYFCASGSTGLAGVNEQYFGPGTRLTVT.

The genes are TRBV30 and TRBJ2-7, with a possible D match to TRBD2 (7 bases). The germline V gene encodes CDR1 GTSNPN and CDR2 SVGIG (reference sequence). The CDR3 consists of 12 residues. The germline V and J ends were trimmed by 1 base and 6 bases, with 10 bases remaining between them. CDR3: CAWSEGGREQYF. The CDR3 region has the DNA TGTGCCTGGAGTGAGGGGGGGCGCGAGCAGTACTTC.

This sequence joins TRBV7-6 and TRBJ2-3; no reliable D call. Per germline, CDR1 SGHVS and CDR2 FNYEAQ. Trimming took 1 base from V and 4 from J, leaving 3 bases between them. The CDR3 is 12 residues long. CDR3 amino acids: CASSLVADTQYF. The CDR3 coding sequence is TGTGCCAGCAGCTTAGTCGCAGATACGCAGTATTTT.

V usage is TRBV5-1 and J usage is TRBJ2-7; 13 bases are shared with TRBD2. CDR1 and CDR2 (germline): SGHRS, YFSETQ. J was trimmed by 2 bases and V by 0 bases; bases with no gene match: 5. The CDR3 covers 17 residues. The DNA of the CDR3 is TGCGCCAGCAGCTTGGGGCGGACTAGCGGGGGAACCTACGAGCAGTACTTC. Protein: CASSLGRTSGGTYEQYF. The full variable domain, rest sourced from reference TRBV5-1 and TRBJ2-7, is KAGVTQTPRYLIKTRGQQVTLSCSPISGHRSVSWYQQTPGQGLQFLFEYFSETQRNKGNFPGRFSGRQFSNSRSEMNVSTLELGDSALYLCASSLGRTSGGTYEQYFGPGTRLTVT.